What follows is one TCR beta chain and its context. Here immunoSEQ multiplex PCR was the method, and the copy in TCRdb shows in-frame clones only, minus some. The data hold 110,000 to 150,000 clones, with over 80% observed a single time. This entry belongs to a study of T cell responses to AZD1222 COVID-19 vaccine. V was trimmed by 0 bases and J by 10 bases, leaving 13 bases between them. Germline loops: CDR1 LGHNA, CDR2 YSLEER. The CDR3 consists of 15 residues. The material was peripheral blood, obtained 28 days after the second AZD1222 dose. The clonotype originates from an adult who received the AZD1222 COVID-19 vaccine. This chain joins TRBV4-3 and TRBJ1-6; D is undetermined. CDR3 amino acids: CASSQDYTGGSPLHF. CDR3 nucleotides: TGCGCCAGCAGCCAAGATTACACTGGAGGGTCACCCCTCCACTTT.